One sample yielded the 13 T cell receptor beta chains listed below, sequenced in a study of response to subunit inactivated influenza vaccine. TCRdb fed the RT-PCR reads into MiXCR, producing one record per CDR3 protein. Seen here are approximately 500,000 distinct CDR3 sequences, 10% to 15% observed once, and the top ten hold about an eighth. Here the sequenced sample was PBMCs from blood, taken about 40 days after vaccination. Source of these receptors: a middle-aged man who received an inactivated influenza vaccine.

Regarding this clonotype: A read error is possible here, since a much larger clone lies one base away. The chain carries TRBV28 and TRBJ2-5, with D unresolved. V was shortened by 11 bases and J by 1 base, with 11 bases between the two germline ends. CDR3 size: 12 residues. Germline V gene lookup returns CDR1 MDHEN and CDR2 SYDVKM. CDR3 amino acids: CACSEGQETQYF. The CDR3 coding sequence is TGTGCCTGCTCTGAAGGCCAAGAGACCCAGTACTTC.

The chain is built from TRBV9 and TRBJ2-5; 7 positions agree with TRBD2. The germline V gene encodes CDR1 SGDLS and CDR2 YYNGEE. The CDR3 runs to 15 residues. J gave up 3 bases and V 1 base, and 6 bases lay outside the gene matches. The CDR3 spells CASSVRGGMEETQYF. CDR3 DNA: TGTGCCAGCAGCGTACGCGGGGGAATGGAAGAGACCCAGTACTTC.

In this sample, this clonotype turned up a few times. V is TRBV20-1 and J is TRBJ1-1; D is perhaps TRBD1 (6 bases). Germline lookup yields CDR1 DFQATT and CDR2 SNEGSKA (reference sequence). Trimming pared 3 bases from V and 4 bases from J, leaving 12 bases between. The CDR3 runs 13 residues. CDR3: CSARPTGGTEAFF. The DNA of the CDR3 is TGCAGTGCTAGGCCGACAGGAGGCACTGAAGCTTTCTTT.

This clonotype was seen a few times. The chain recombines TRBV24-1 with TRBJ2-1; the D is unclear. Trimming cost V 3 bases and J 7 bases, with 21 bases left between them. In germline, CDR1 is KGHDR, CDR2 SFDVKD. The CDR3 runs to 17 residues. The CDR3 sequence: CATSDKDWRKGGNEQFF. CDR3 bases: TGTGCCACCAGTGATAAAGATTGGAGAAAAGGTGGTAATGAGCAGTTCTTC.

The rearrangement joins TRBV7-6 to TRBJ2-1; no clear D. The V end lost 5 bases, the J end lost 5 bases, and 10 bases lay between the germline ends. The CDR3 extends over 13 amino acids. Germline lookup yields CDR1 SGHVS and CDR2 FNYEAQ. CDR3 sequence reads: CASSVDVDNEQFF. In nucleotides, the CDR3 is TGTGCCAGCAGCGTGGATGTCGACAATGAGCAGTTCTTC.

This chain connects TRBV24-1 to TRBJ2-1; weak D call: TRBD1 (6 bases). V gave up 9 bases and J gave up 0 bases, with 11 bases separating them. The CDR3 consists of 14 residues. The germline CDR1 and CDR2 sequences are KGHDR and SFDVKD. DNA for the CDR3: TGTGCCACCGCAGGGGCGGCCTCCTACAATGAGCAGTTCTTC. It encodes CATAGAASYNEQFF.

The CDR3 loop reads CASTTEGRNEQFF. In DNA, the CDR3 is TGTGCCAGCACCACTGAAGGCCGCAATGAGCAGTTCTTC. J is TRBJ2-1 and V is TRBV27, with D hard to call. The V and J ends lost 7 bases and 6 bases respectively, with 13 bases between them. Looked up from germline, CDR1 is MNHEY and CDR2 is SMNVEV (reference sequence). This CDR3 has 13 residues.

The chain recombines TRBV10-3 with TRBJ2-5; no definite D call. The CDR3 covers 14 residues. Germline loops: CDR1 ENHRY, CDR2 SYGVKD. The V end was cut by 3 bases, the J end by 2 bases, with 10 bases between. The CDR3 loop is CAISDPAKQETQYF. The DNA of the CDR3 is TGTGCCATCAGTGACCCGGCTAAACAAGAGACCCAGTACTTC.

In this sample, this clonotype turned up many times. The chain has TRBV9 and TRBJ2-7, with TRBD1 matching 10 bases. CDR1 is SGDLS, CDR2 YYNGEE, per germline. The CDR3 spans 15 residues. V was clipped by 4 bases and J by 1 base; unmatched bases: 5. The CDR3 reads CASSPGTGASYEQYF. CDR3 DNA sequence: TGTGCCAGCAGCCCCGGGACAGGGGCATCCTACGAGCAGTACTTC.

The chain is built from TRBV12-3 or TRBV12-4 and TRBJ2-7; no clear D. The CDR3 contains 14 residues. V dropped 6 bases and J dropped 3 bases, with 15 bases sitting between them. CDR3 residues: CASSYSLVVYEQYF. In nucleotides, the CDR3 is TGTGCCAGCAGCTACTCCCTGGTGGTCTACGAGCAGTACTTC.

This clonotype showed up just a few times. The CDR3 bases are TGCAGTGCTAAGAGGGGGCGGCGTCAAGAGACCCAGTACTTC. Encoded protein: CSAKRGRRQETQYF. J is TRBJ2-5 and V is TRBV20-1; 7 bases agree with TRBD1. The V and J ends lost 4 bases and 2 bases, in that order; junction bases with no gene match: 7. CDR3 size: 14 residues. CDR1 and CDR2 (germline): DFQATT, SNEGSKA (reference sequence).

CDR3 amino acids: CASSERGERLFF. CDR3 coding DNA: TGCGCCAGCAGTGAGCGTGGGGAACGGCTGTTTTTT. This chain joins TRBV10-2 and TRBJ2-2; D is undetermined. Looked up from germline, CDR1 is WSHSY and CDR2 is SAAADI. V gave up 2 bases and J gave up 13 bases, with 11 bases separating them. This CDR3 spans 12 amino acids.

The sample holds a few counts of this clonotype. The chain is built from TRBV15 and TRBJ2-7, with 7 bases lining up with TRBD1. The CDR3 is 15 residues long. The germline V gene encodes CDR1 LNHNV and CDR2 YYDKDF (reference sequence). The trim removed 5 bases at V and 0 bases at J, leaving 7 bases unmatched. As DNA, the CDR3 is TGTGCCACCAGCGGTGCCGGGACAGACTCCTACGAGCAGTACTTC. It specifies CATSGAGTDSYEQYF. Full variable domain (rest looked up from reference TRBV15 and TRBJ2-7): DAMVIQNPRYQVTQFGKPVTLSCSQTLNHNVMYWYQQKSSQAPKLLFHYYDKDFNNEADTPDNFQSRRPNTSFCFLDIRSPGLGDTAMYLCATSGAGTDSYEQYFGPGTRLTVT.